This T cell receptor beta chain was recorded in a study of control samples from healthy donors and cancer patients. Some clones are missing from TCRdb's copy, which holds only in-frame ones; the method was immunoSEQ multiplex PCR. The sample consists of about 93,000 clones, 88% of them appearing once. CDR1 MNHNS and CDR2 SASEGT come from the germline V gene. This CDR3 spans 15 amino acids. V shed 2 bases and J shed 4 bases, with 11 bases lying between them. V gene TRBV6-1 combines with J gene TRBJ2-2, with D tentatively TRBD1 or TRBD2 (5 bases each). Specimen: blood. The origin of this receptor is a woman aged 70-85 years in good health. The CDR3 spells CASSEYAGTTGELFF. The DNA for the CDR3 is TGTGCCAGCAGTGAATATGCCGGGACCACCGGGGAGCTGTTTTTT.